One TCR beta chain is described in this entry. This record comes from a study of cytomegalovirus exposure and HLA in healthy donors. A multiplex PCR was run with 60 Vbeta primers and 13 Jbeta primers. Generated by immunoSEQ multiplex PCR, the TCRdb table keeps only in-frame clones and is missing some. The repertoire holds roughly 160,000 clones, with over 60% as singletons. V was pared by 3 bases and J by 3 bases, with 5 bases of the junction left unmatched. From germline, CDR1 is KGHSH and CDR2 LQKENI. The length of the CDR3 is 16 residues. The gene calls are TRBV18 and TRBJ2-3, with 11 bases matching TRBD2. Material: PBMCs. The clonotype was recovered from a girl aged 5-17 years in good health and CMV-seronegative. The CDR3 here is CASSPGTSGGTDTQYF. The CDR3 bases are TGTGCCAGCTCACCCGGAACTAGCGGGGGAACAGATACGCAGTATTTT.